The entry below gives a single TCR beta chain sequence along with its context. Its specificity is not known. Profiled with immunoSEQ multiplex PCR; TCRdb holds only in-frame clones, not every one. The sample consists of roughly 30,000 clones, around 82% of them appearing once. This record belongs to a study of pediatric ulcerative colitis. Study outcomes and limitations: A couple of rectal clonotypes were found only in ulcerative colitis patients, all of them. Compared with controls, ulcerative colitis showed greater blood-rectum clone sharing.

Germline V gene lookup returns CDR1 SGHAT and CDR2 FQNNGV. This CDR3 comprises 18 residues. V gave up 1 base and J gave up 0 bases; unmatched junction bases: 5. This TCR derives from a boy younger than 18 with severe ulcerative colitis. Sequenced input: blood. The chain recombines TRBV11-2 with TRBJ2-5, with TRBD2 matching 13 bases. The DNA of the CDR3 is TGTGCCAGCAGCTTAGGACTAGCGGGGGGCGGCAACCAAGAGACCCAGTACTTC. Protein sequence: CASSLGLAGGGNQETQYF.